Here is one TCR beta chain with its context. Followed over time, Seattle patients had been enrolled while infection was active. The sample is drawn from a study of blood T cell repertoires in COVID-19. The overall study: Sites in the United States, Italy and Spain provided acute and convalescent COVID-19 samples. The cDNA or gDNA used as material had been derived from T cells, B-cell-depleted T cells, or PBMCs.

Germline values: CDR1 LNHDA, CDR2 SQIVND (reference sequence). The V gene end was trimmed by 4 bases and the J gene end by 0 bases; junction bases not matched to a gene: 5. This CDR3 spans 16 amino acids. In the authors' methods: Amplification of reference gene primers was used by the study to estimate nucleated cell counts. Generated by immunoSEQ multiplex PCR, the TCRdb table keeps only in-frame clones and is missing some. D and trimming come from the DNA, and the V and J calls and clone size come from that table. The sample gives over 130,000 clones, about four fifths of which show up once; approximately 9% is in the top ten.

The TCR was taken from a man aged 25 to 40 with COVID-19, enrolled during active disease. The sequencing sample was made of peripheral blood. This chain uses TRBV19 with TRBJ1-3; 8 bases fit TRBD1. Here the CDR3 reads CASSRGTGVSGNTIYF. In nucleotides, the CDR3 is TGTGCCAGTAGTAGAGGGACAGGCGTCTCTGGAAACACCATATATTTT.